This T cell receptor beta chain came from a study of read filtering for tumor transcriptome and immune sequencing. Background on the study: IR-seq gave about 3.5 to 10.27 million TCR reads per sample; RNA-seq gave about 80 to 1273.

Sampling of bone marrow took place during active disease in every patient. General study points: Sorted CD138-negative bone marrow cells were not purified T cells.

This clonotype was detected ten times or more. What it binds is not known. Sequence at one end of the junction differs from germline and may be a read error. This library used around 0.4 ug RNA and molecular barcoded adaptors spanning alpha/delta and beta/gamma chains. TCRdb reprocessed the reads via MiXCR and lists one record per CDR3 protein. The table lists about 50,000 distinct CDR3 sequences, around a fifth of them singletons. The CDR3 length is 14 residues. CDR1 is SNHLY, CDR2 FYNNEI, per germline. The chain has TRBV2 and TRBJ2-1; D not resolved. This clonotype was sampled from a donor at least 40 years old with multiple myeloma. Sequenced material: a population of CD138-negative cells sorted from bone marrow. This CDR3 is CASSRQDSHNEQFF. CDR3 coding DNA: TGTGCCAGCAGTCGCCAAGACTCCCACAATGAGCAGTTCTTC.